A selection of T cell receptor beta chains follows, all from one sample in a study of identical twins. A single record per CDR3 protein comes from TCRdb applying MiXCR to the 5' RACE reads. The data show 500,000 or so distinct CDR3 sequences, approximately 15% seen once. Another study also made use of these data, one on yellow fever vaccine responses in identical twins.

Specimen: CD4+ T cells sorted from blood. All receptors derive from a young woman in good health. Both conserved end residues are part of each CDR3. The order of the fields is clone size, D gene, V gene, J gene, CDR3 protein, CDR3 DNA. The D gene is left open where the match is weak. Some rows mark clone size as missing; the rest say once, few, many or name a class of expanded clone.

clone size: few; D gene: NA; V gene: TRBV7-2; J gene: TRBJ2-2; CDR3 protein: CASSLEPANTGELFF; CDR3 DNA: TGTGCCAGCAGCTTAGAACCGGCGAACACCGGGGAGCTGTTTTTT
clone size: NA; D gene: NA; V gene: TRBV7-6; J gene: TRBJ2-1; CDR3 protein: CASSLDRASRNEQFF; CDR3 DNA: TGTGCCAGCAGCTTAGACCGCGCCAGTAGAAATGAGCAGTTCTTC
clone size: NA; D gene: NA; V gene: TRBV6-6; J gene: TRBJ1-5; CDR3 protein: CASKLGANQPQHF; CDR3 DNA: TGTGCCAGCAAGCTCGGGGCAAATCAGCCCCAGCATTTT
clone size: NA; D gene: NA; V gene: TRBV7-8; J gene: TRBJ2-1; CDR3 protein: CASSLVVSEQFF; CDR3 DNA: TGTGCCAGCAGCTTAGTTGTCAGTGAGCAGTTCTTC
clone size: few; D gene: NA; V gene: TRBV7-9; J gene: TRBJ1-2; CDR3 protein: CASSLEVGIPPYGYTF; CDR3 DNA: TGTGCCAGCAGCTTAGAAGTAGGAATCCCTCCGTATGGCTACACCTTC
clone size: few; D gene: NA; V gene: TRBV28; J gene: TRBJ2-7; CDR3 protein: CASSLTGFSYEQYF; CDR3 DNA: TGTGCCAGCAGTTTAACAGGCTTTTCCTACGAGCAGTACTTC
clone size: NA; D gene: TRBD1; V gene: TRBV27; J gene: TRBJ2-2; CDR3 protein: CASSGWTGGPGELFF; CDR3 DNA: TGTGCCAGCAGTGGTTGGACAGGGGGCCCCGGGGAGCTGTTTTTT
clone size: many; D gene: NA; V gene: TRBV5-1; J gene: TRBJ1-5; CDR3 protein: CASRFGTGSNQPQHF; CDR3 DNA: TGCGCCAGCAGGTTCGGGACCGGAAGCAATCAGCCCCAGCATTTT
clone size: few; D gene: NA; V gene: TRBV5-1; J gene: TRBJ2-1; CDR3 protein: CASSTRLGSYNEQFF; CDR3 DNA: TGCGCCAGCAGCACGCGTCTGGGGTCCTACAATGAGCAGTTCTTC
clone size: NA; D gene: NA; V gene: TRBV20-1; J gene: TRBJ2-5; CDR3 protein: CSARDTSPGGGTQYF; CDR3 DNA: TGCAGTGCTAGAGATACCTCCCCAGGGGGGGGGACCCAGTACTTC
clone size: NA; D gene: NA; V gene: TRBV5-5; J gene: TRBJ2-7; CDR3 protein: CASTPKGTSSYEQYF; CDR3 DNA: TGTGCCAGCACTCCCAAGGGGACATCCTCCTACGAGCAGTACTTC
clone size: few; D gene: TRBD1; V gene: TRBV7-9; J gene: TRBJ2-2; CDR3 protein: CASSATGGLGYTGELFF; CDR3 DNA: TGTGCCAGCAGCGCAACAGGGGGGCTTGGATACACCGGGGAGCTGTTTTTT
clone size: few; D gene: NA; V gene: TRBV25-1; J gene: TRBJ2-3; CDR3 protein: CASSEYLPPGDTQYF; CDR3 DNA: TGTGCCAGCAGTGAATACCTCCCCCCGGGAGATACGCAGTATTTT
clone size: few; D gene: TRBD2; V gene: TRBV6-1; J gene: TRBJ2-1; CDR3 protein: CASTGTSAPNEQFF; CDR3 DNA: TGTGCCAGCACCGGGACTAGCGCCCCAAATGAGCAGTTCTTC
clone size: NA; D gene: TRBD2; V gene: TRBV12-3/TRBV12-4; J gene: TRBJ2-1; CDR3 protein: CASSRGLAESWNEQFF; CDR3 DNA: TGTGCCAGCAGCCGGGGACTAGCGGAGTCATGGAATGAGCAGTTCTTC
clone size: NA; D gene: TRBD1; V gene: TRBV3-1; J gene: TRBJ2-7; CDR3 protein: CASSRRDRGLWEQYF; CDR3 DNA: TGTGCCAGCAGCCGCCGGGACAGGGGGCTGTGGGAGCAGTACTTC
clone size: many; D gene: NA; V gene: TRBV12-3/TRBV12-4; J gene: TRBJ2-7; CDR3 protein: CASSMTAGVRTYEQYF; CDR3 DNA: TGTGCCAGCAGTATGACCGCAGGGGTTAGAACCTACGAGCAGTACTTC
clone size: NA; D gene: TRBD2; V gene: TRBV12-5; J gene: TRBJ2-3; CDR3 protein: CASGRAGGGTDTQYF; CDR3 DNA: TGTGCTAGTGGTCGAGCGGGAGGGGGCACAGATACGCAGTATTTT
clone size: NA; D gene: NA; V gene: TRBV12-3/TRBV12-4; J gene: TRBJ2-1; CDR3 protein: CASSGGSGEQFF; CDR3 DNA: TGTGCCAGCAGTGGGGGTAGCGGTGAGCAGTTCTTC
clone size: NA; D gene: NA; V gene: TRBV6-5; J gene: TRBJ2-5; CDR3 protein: CASSPYRETQYF; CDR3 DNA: TGTGCCAGCAGTCCATACAGAGAGACCCAGTACTTC
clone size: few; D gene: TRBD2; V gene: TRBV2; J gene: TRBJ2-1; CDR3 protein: CASRAGTSVDEQFF; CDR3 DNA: TGTGCCAGCAGGGCCGGGACTAGTGTCGATGAGCAGTTCTTC
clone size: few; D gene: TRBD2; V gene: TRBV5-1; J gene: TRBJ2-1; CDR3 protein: CASSLGLAPSSYNEQFF; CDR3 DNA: TGCGCCAGCAGCTTGGGACTAGCGCCGAGCTCCTACAATGAGCAGTTCTTC
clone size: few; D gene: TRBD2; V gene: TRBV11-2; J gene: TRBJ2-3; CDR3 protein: CASSYRPSGGASTDTQYF; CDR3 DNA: TGTGCCAGCAGCTATCGGCCTAGCGGGGGGGCAAGCACAGATACGCAGTATTTT
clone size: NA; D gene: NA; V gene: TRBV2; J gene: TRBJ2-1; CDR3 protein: CASNEEVGNEQFF; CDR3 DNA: TGTGCCAGCAACGAAGAAGTGGGAAATGAGCAGTTCTTC
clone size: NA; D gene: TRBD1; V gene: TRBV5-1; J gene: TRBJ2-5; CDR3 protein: CASSAGQGTGYQETQYF; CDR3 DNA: TGCGCCAGCAGCGCCGGACAGGGGACGGGGTACCAAGAGACCCAGTACTTC
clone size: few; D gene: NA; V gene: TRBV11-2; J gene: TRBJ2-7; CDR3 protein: CASSVSGTFSYEQYF; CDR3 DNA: TGTGCCAGCAGCGTTTCCGGGACATTCTCCTACGAGCAGTACTTC
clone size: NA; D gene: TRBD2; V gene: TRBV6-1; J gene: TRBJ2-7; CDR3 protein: CASSPLAGGPREQYF; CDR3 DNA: TGTGCCAGCAGCCCTCTAGCGGGAGGGCCCAGGGAGCAGTACTTC